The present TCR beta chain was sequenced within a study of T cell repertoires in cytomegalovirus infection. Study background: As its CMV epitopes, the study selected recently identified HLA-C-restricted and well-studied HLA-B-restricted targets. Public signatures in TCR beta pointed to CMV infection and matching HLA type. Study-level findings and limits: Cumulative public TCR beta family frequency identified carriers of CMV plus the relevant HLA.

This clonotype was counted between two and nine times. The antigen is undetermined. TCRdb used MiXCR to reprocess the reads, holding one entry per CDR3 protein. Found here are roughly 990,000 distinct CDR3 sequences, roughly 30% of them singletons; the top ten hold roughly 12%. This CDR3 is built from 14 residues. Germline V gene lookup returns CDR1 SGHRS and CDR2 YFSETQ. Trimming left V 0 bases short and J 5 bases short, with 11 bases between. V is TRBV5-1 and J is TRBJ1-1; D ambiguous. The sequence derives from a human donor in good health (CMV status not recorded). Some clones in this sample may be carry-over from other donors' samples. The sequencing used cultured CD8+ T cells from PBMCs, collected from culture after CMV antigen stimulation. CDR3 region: CASSLGTIGTEAFF. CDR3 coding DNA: TGCGCCAGCAGCTTGGGGACGATCGGGACTGAAGCTTTCTTT.